This T cell receptor beta chain was identified in a study of T cells in Graves' hyperthyroidism and ophthalmopathy. This clonotype was seen more than once but under ten times. RNA transcripts yielded amplified TCR beta CDR3 regions. Carried out on the TCR CDR3, a first-round RT-PCR used the HTBI primer set. TCRdb re-derived calls from the multiplex PCR reads in MiXCR, one entry per CDR3 protein. The sample has 530,000 or so distinct CDR3 sequences; roughly a quarter are singletons. The V gene's germline CDR1 is MNHNS and CDR2 SASEGT. V lost 5 bases and J 13 bases, leaving 24 bases between the germline ends. CDR3 size: 16 residues.

The sequence derives from a woman in her 30s with Graves' ophthalmopathy. J is TRBJ1-6 and V is TRBV6-1, with TRBD1 as a possible D gene (6 bases). Sequencing input: blood. This chain's CDR3 is CASSRDLIQGITPLHF. DNA of the CDR3: TGTGCCAGCAGTCGTGATCTTATACAGGGTATAACCCCCCTCCACTTT.